This is a list of T cell receptor beta chains from one sample in a study of cytomegalovirus exposure and HLA in healthy donors. Libraries were prepared by immunoSEQ multiplex PCR; TCRdb keeps only in-frame clonotypes and omits some of them. Of 74,000 or so clones listed, approximately 75% are singletons. The sequenced sample consisted of PBMCs. Receptor source: a woman between 40 and 55 years old in good health and CMV-seronegative. Each CDR3 is given with its conserved first and last residue. The D gene is left open where the match is weak. The size entry is marked missing in some rows and otherwise reads once, few, many or a size class.

j_gene: TRBJ2-1; abundance: NA; v_gene: TRBV2; d_gene: NA; CDR3nt: TGTGCCAGCAGCCCCTTTGCGGGAACAGCCTACAATGAGCAGTTCTTC; CDR3aa: CASSPFAGTAYNEQFF
j_gene: TRBJ1-5; abundance: once; v_gene: TRBV5-6; d_gene: TRBD1; CDR3nt: TGTGCCACCAACCTGGGGGGACAGGGCCCCGAGCATTTT; CDR3aa: CATNLGGQGPEHF
j_gene: TRBJ2-1; abundance: NA; v_gene: TRBV30; d_gene: TRBD2; CDR3nt: TGTGCCTGGAGTTTCGGACTAGCAAACAATGAGCAGTTCTTC; CDR3aa: CAWSFGLANNEQFF
j_gene: TRBJ2-1; abundance: NA; v_gene: TRBV6-1; d_gene: NA; CDR3nt: TGTGCCAGCAGTGAAGGCTGGGCTTTGCATGAGCAGTTCTTC; CDR3aa: CASSEGWALHEQFF
j_gene: TRBJ1-5; abundance: NA; v_gene: TRBV9; d_gene: NA; CDR3nt: TGTGCCAGCAGCGTAGAGGGGTGGGCCAATCAGCCCCAGCATTTT; CDR3aa: CASSVEGWANQPQHF
j_gene: TRBJ2-1; abundance: NA; v_gene: TRBV2; d_gene: TRBD2; CDR3nt: TGTGCCAGCAGCCGTGAACTAGCGGGAGCTGCCTACAATGAGCAGTTCTTC; CDR3aa: CASSRELAGAAYNEQFF
j_gene: TRBJ2-5; abundance: NA; v_gene: TRBV19; d_gene: TRBD1; CDR3nt: TGTGCCAGTAGTGTTTCGACAGGGGGCTACGAGACCCAGTACTTC; CDR3aa: CASSVSTGGYETQYF
j_gene: TRBJ2-2; abundance: NA; v_gene: TRBV7-9; d_gene: NA; CDR3nt: TGTGCCAGCAGCTTAGGTGCGACAGAATTCACCGGGGAGCTGTTTTTT; CDR3aa: CASSLGATEFTGELFF
j_gene: TRBJ1-1; abundance: once; v_gene: TRBV19; d_gene: NA; CDR3nt: TGTGCCAGTAGTAGTACAGAGAACACTGAAGCTTTCTTT; CDR3aa: CASSSTENTEAFF
j_gene: TRBJ1-1; abundance: NA; v_gene: TRBV27; d_gene: NA; CDR3nt: TGTGCCAGCAGTCCGTGGGACACCGTGTACACTGAAGCTTTCTTT; CDR3aa: CASSPWDTVYTEAFF
j_gene: TRBJ2-2; abundance: NA; v_gene: TRBV19; d_gene: TRBD2; CDR3nt: TGTGCCAGTAGGGGGACTAGCGGGACGGGCACCGGGGAGCTGTTTTTT; CDR3aa: CASRGTSGTGTGELFF
j_gene: TRBJ2-7; abundance: NA; v_gene: TRBV27; d_gene: TRBD2; CDR3nt: TGTGCCAGCAGTACAGGACTAGTCTACGAGCAGTACTTC; CDR3aa: CASSTGLVYEQYF
j_gene: TRBJ2-7; abundance: NA; v_gene: TRBV27; d_gene: TRBD2; CDR3nt: TGTGCCAGCAGTTTTCTCTCTCAGGCGGGACTAGCACACTACGAGCAGTACTTC; CDR3aa: CASSFLSQAGLAHYEQYF
j_gene: TRBJ1-2; abundance: NA; v_gene: TRBV4-3; d_gene: TRBD1; CDR3nt: TGCGCCAGCAGCCAAAGACAGGGGGCCGGCTATGGCTACACCTTC; CDR3aa: CASSQRQGAGYGYTF
j_gene: TRBJ2-1; abundance: NA; v_gene: TRBV9; d_gene: TRBD1; CDR3nt: TGTGCCAGCAGCCCAAGGGACAGACCCTACAATGAGCAGTTCTTC; CDR3aa: CASSPRDRPYNEQFF
j_gene: TRBJ2-2; abundance: NA; v_gene: TRBV11-3; d_gene: TRBD2; CDR3nt: TGTGCCAGCAGTGGGACTAGCACCGGGGAGCTGTTTTTT; CDR3aa: CASSGTSTGELFF
j_gene: TRBJ1-2; abundance: NA; v_gene: TRBV28; d_gene: NA; CDR3nt: TGTGCCAGCAGCCGAAAGGACTGGGGCTACACCTTC; CDR3aa: CASSRKDWGYTF
j_gene: TRBJ1-5; abundance: few; v_gene: TRBV27; d_gene: NA; CDR3nt: TGTGCCAGCAGTCCCCAGGGGCAGAGCAATCAGCCCCAGCATTTT; CDR3aa: CASSPQGQSNQPQHF
j_gene: TRBJ1-6; abundance: few; v_gene: TRBV18; d_gene: NA; CDR3nt: TGTGCCAGCTCACCAGGCGGATCCTATAATTCACCCCTCCACTTT; CDR3aa: CASSPGGSYNSPLHF
j_gene: TRBJ2-7; abundance: NA; v_gene: TRBV4-1; d_gene: NA; CDR3nt: TGCGCCAGCAGCCAAGAGGACATGCCCTTAGGCGAGCAGTACTTC; CDR3aa: CASSQEDMPLGEQYF
j_gene: TRBJ1-2; abundance: NA; v_gene: TRBV20-1; d_gene: TRBD1; CDR3nt: TGCAGTGCTCCGACAGGGTGGGGCTACACCTTC; CDR3aa: CSAPTGWGYTF
j_gene: TRBJ1-4; abundance: NA; v_gene: TRBV30; d_gene: TRBD1; CDR3nt: TGTGCCTGGAGTTGGGACAGTAATGAAAAACTGTTTTTT; CDR3aa: CAWSWDSNEKLFF
j_gene: TRBJ1-1; abundance: NA; v_gene: TRBV28; d_gene: TRBD1; CDR3nt: TGTGCCAGCAGAGTAACAGGGGGGGGCACTGAAGCTTTCTTT; CDR3aa: CASRVTGGGTEAFF
j_gene: TRBJ2-7; abundance: NA; v_gene: TRBV15; d_gene: NA; CDR3nt: TGTGCCACCAGCAGGGGCCGGGAAGGGACTCACGAGCAGTACTTC; CDR3aa: CATSRGREGTHEQYF
j_gene: TRBJ1-4; abundance: NA; v_gene: TRBV27; d_gene: NA; CDR3nt: TGTGCCAGCAGTTTGTTAAGGGGCGTAGAAGAAAAACTGTTTTTT; CDR3aa: CASSLLRGVEEKLFF
j_gene: TRBJ2-7; abundance: NA; v_gene: TRBV5-4; d_gene: NA; CDR3nt: TGTGCCAGCAGCAGAGACATTGATTACGAGCAGTACTTC; CDR3aa: CASSRDIDYEQYF
j_gene: TRBJ1-3; abundance: few; v_gene: TRBV2; d_gene: NA; CDR3nt: TGTGCCAGCAGTGTAGTACCAGGAAACACCATATATTTT; CDR3aa: CASSVVPGNTIYF
j_gene: TRBJ2-3; abundance: NA; v_gene: TRBV2; d_gene: TRBD1; CDR3nt: TGTGCCAGCAGTCTACGGGACAGGGCCACAGATACGCAGTATTTT; CDR3aa: CASSLRDRATDTQYF
j_gene: TRBJ1-6; abundance: few; v_gene: TRBV13; d_gene: NA; CDR3nt: TGTGCCAGCAGCTTAGGCCTTCGGGGGAAGGGGCATTCACCCCTCCACTTT; CDR3aa: CASSLGLRGKGHSPLHF
j_gene: TRBJ2-1; abundance: NA; v_gene: TRBV7-3; d_gene: TRBD2; CDR3nt: TGTGCCAGCAGCTTAAGGGTGTCTAGCGGGGCCCAGAGGCTCAATGAGCAGTTCTTC; CDR3aa: CASSLRVSSGAQRLNEQFF
j_gene: TRBJ2-1; abundance: once; v_gene: TRBV5-1; d_gene: TRBD1; CDR3nt: TGTGCCAGCAGCTTCGAGGGACAGGGGGCCGAGTTCTTC; CDR3aa: CASSFEGQGAEFF
j_gene: TRBJ2-7; abundance: many; v_gene: TRBV4-3; d_gene: NA; CDR3nt: TGCGCCAGCAGCCAAGAGCAGGGTGAATCCTACGAGCAGTACTTC; CDR3aa: CASSQEQGESYEQYF
j_gene: TRBJ2-1; abundance: NA; v_gene: TRBV10-3; d_gene: TRBD2; CDR3nt: TGTGCCATCAGTGAGTCAAGCGGGAGTATAAATGAGCAGTTCTTC; CDR3aa: CAISESSGSINEQFF